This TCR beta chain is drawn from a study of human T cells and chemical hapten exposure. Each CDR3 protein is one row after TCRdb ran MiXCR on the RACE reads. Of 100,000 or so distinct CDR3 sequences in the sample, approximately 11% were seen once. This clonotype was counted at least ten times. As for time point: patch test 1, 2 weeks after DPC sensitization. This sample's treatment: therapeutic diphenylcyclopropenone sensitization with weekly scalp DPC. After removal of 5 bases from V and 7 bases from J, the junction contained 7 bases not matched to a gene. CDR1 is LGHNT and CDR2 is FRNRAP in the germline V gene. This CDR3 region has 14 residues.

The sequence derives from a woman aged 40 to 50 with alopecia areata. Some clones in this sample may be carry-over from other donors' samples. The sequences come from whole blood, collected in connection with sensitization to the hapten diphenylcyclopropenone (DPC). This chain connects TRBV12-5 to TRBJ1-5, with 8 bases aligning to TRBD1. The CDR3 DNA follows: TGTGCTAGTGGTCCCGGACAGGGCTGGCAGCCCCAGCATTTT. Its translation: CASGPGQGWQPQHF.